Shown below are 2 T cell receptor beta chains from a single sample sequenced in a study of blood T cell repertoires in COVID-19. Profiled with immunoSEQ multiplex PCR; TCRdb holds only in-frame clones, not every one. The sample yields over 110,000 clones, about 80% seen once. The sample consisted of peripheral blood. All receptors derive from a man between 65 and 79 years old who had recovered from COVID-19.

The rearrangement uses TRBV30 and TRBJ2-1, with D perhaps matching TRBD1 (5 bases). Trimming took off 0 bases at V and 5 bases at J, with 11 bases between the two ends. Germline CDR1 GTSNPN, CDR2 SVGIG (reference sequence). This CDR3 contains 14 residues. In nucleotides, the CDR3 is TGTGCCTGGAGTGTACTGACAGAGAACAATGAGCAGTTCTTC. Its protein product is CAWSVLTENNEQFF.

DNA of the CDR3: TGCGCCAGCAAGGCTAGCGGGAAAAATGAGCAGTTCTTC. Its protein is CASKASGKNEQFF. The chain carries TRBV10-1 and TRBJ2-1, with 9 positions matching TRBD2. The CDR3 extends over 13 amino acids. CDR1 WNHNN and CDR2 SYGVQD come from the germline V gene (reference sequence). V lost 7 bases, J lost 7 bases, and 5 bases stayed unmatched.